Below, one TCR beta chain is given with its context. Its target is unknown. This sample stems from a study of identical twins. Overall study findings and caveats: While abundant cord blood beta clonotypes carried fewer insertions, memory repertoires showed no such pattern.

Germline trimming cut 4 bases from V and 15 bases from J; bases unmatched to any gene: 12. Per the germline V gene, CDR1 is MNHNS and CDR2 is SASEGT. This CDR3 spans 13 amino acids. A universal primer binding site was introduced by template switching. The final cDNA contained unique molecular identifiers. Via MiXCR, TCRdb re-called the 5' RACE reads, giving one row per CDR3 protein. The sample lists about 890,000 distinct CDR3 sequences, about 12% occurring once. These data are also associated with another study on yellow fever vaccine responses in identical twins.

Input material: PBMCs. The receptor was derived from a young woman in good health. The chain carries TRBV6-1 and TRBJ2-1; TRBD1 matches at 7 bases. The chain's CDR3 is CASSGSGQLMRFF. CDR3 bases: TGTGCCAGCAGTGGCTCGGGACAGTTAATGAGGTTCTTC.